The 21 T cell receptor beta chains listed next were all sequenced from one sample in a study of CD4 and CD8 cells across lung adenocarcinoma regions. TCRdb ran MiXCR on the PCR reads and lists one entry per CDR3 protein. The sample shows around 9,800 distinct CDR3 sequences, about 53% of them seen only once. The material sequenced was CD4+ T cells from the center of a lung tumor. These receptor sequences come from a male donor with lung adenocarcinoma. The CD4 and CD8 labels of this study may be unreliable.

By frequency in the sample, this clonotype is large. The chain couples TRBV12-3 or TRBV12-4 to TRBJ2-5, with no clear D. This CDR3 has 13 residues. Trimming removed 3 bases at V and 5 bases at J, with 10 bases between. This chain's CDR3 is CASSFVSAETQYF. DNA for the CDR3: TGTGCCAGCAGTTTTGTCTCGGCGGAGACCCAGTACTTC.

A single count supports this clonotype. The rearrangement uses TRBV6-5 and TRBJ2-3; D could derive from TRBD1 or TRBD2 (6 bases each). The closer fit of TRBJ2-7 to the DNA end suggests the J call may be wrong. The CDR3 is made up of 19 amino acids. Per the germline V gene, CDR1 is MNHEY and CDR2 is SVGAGI. The CDR3 nucleotides read TGTGCCAGCAGTTCCACCGGGGGAGCCGGGGGCCGTGGCAAAGATACGCAGTACTTC. Translation gives CASSSTGGAGGRGKDTQYF.

By proportion, this clonotype is medium-sized. The CDR3: CASSEGTSDEQFF. CDR3 nucleotides: TGTGCCAGCAGTGAAGGGACCAGCGATGAGCAGTTCTTC. The V and J genes are TRBV6-1 and TRBJ2-1; D ambiguous. V lost 1 base to trimming and J lost 8 bases, with 9 bases between them. This CDR3 contains 13 residues. The germline V gene encodes CDR1 MNHNS and CDR2 SASEGT.

The chain employs TRBV27 and TRBJ2-1; TRBD2 matches at 11 bases. The J call may be incorrect, as the DNA end agrees better with TRBJ2-7. This CDR3 has 17 amino acids. Germline CDR1 MNHEY, CDR2 SMNVEV (reference sequence). The CDR3 loop reads CASSIKARGLAGGQQYF. Written as DNA, the CDR3 is TGTGCCAGCAGCATAAAAGCCCGGGGGCTAGCGGGAGGACAGCAGTACTTC.

The chain is built from TRBV10-2 and TRBJ2-4; unclear D gene. CDR1 WSHSY and CDR2 SAAADI come from the germline V gene. The CDR3 contains 16 residues. V lost 3 bases and J lost 12, with 24 bases in between. The CDR3 reads CASSDSEQRAKNTQYF. The CDR3 nucleotides are TGCGCCAGCAGTGACTCGGAGCAGCGAGCTAAAAATACTCAGTACTTC.

Comment on this clonotype: Germline and junction disagree at one end, which may indicate a read error. The chain recombines TRBV7-2 with TRBJ2-4; no firm D call. CDR3 size: 14 residues. Germline V gives CDR1 SGHTA, CDR2 FQGNSA. In DNA, the CDR3 is TGTGCCAGCAGCGTAGGCGGTGGGAACGACATCCAGTACTTC. It encodes CASSVGGGNDIQYF. The full variable domain, in which reference TRBV7-2 and TRBJ2-4 provide the parts outside the CDR3, is GAGVSQSPSNKVTEKGKDVELRCDPISGHTALYWYRQSLGQGLEFLIYFQGNSAPDKSGLPSDRFSAERTGGSVSTLTIQRTQQEDSAVYLCASSVGGGNDIQYFGAGTRLSVL.

The genes are TRBV20-1 and TRBJ2-5, with 8 nucleotides matching TRBD1. The J call may be incorrect, as the DNA end agrees better with TRBJ2-7. Germline V CDR1 and CDR2: DFQATT, SNEGSKA (reference sequence). This CDR3 comprises 15 residues. The CDR3, as DNA: TGCAGTGCTAGAGCCCGACAGGGGTCCCCCTACGAGCAGTACTTC. This gives the protein CSARARQGSPYEQYF.

This clonotype was counted ten times or more. The chain uses TRBV15 and TRBJ2-1; D tentatively reads TRBD1 or TRBD2 (5 bases each). V dropped 0 bases and J dropped 2 bases, with 11 bases sitting between them. The germline gives CDR1 LNHNV, CDR2 YYDKDF (reference sequence). The CDR3 runs 16 residues. CDR3 DNA sequence: TGTGCCACCAGCAGAGAAGGCGAGGGGACCTACAATGAGCAGTTCTTC. This gives the protein CATSREGEGTYNEQFF.

In regard to this clonotype: One end of the junction does not line up with germline, which may come from a read error. V is TRBV6-5 and J is TRBJ2-3; 10 nucleotides align to TRBD2. Germline CDR1 MNHEY, CDR2 SVGAGI. The CDR3 is made up of 19 amino acids. Here the CDR3 DNA reads TGTGCCAGCAGTTTCACCGGGCGAGCGGGGGGGCGAGGCACAGATACCCAGTATTTT. This sequence encodes CASSFTGRAGGRGTDTQYF.

The chain joins TRBV9 to TRBJ2-5, with a tentative D call TRBD2 (7 bases). Germline CDR1 SGDLS, CDR2 YYNGEE. V was clipped by 0 bases and J by 11 bases, with 17 bases between them. The CDR3 contains 14 residues. The CDR3 protein is CASSVGGGPREQYF. Written as DNA, the CDR3 is TGTGCCAGCAGCGTAGGCGGGGGCCCCCGGGAGCAGTACTTC.

This clonotype appeared a few times. The V gene is TRBV14, the J gene TRBJ2-1; D is undetermined. CDR1 SGHDN and CDR2 FVKESK come from the germline V gene. Between the trimmed V and J ends, which lost 4 bases and 0 bases, there was a span of 10 bases. There are 15 residues in the CDR3. The CDR3 DNA reads as TGTGCCAGCAGCCCCTGGGTTAGCTCCTACAATGAGCAGTTCTTC. Residues: CASSPWVSSYNEQFF.

The table lists this clonotype with a few counts. The rearrangement uses TRBV10-1 and TRBJ2-7; D is tentatively TRBD1 or TRBD2 (5 bases each). The CDR3 is 14 amino acids. Trimming removed 5 bases from V and 2 bases from J, with 13 bases in between. Germline CDR1 reads WNHNN; CDR2 reads SYGVQD (reference sequence). The CDR3 loop reads CASSPRDRPYEQYF. CDR3 nucleotide sequence: TGCGCCAGCAGTCCCCGGGACCGACCCTACGAGCAGTACTTC.

This clonotype showed up just a few times. The rearrangement joins TRBV4-2 to TRBJ1-1, with a tentative D call TRBD1 (6 bases). The germline V gene has CDR1 LGHNA and CDR2 YNFKEQ. CDR3 length: 15 amino acids. The ends were cut back, 1 base at V and 1 base at J, with 10 bases in the middle. Here the CDR3 DNA reads TGTGCCAGCAGCCAAGGGGAGGGGGGGAACACTGAAGCTTTCTTT. It yields the protein CASSQGEGGNTEAFF.

This rearrangement joins TRBV25-1 to TRBJ2-1; 11 bases match TRBD2. Trimming cost V 4 bases and J 4 bases; bases outside gene matches: 0. The CDR3 runs 14 residues. CDR1 is MGHDK and CDR2 is SYGVNS in the germline V gene. The DNA of the CDR3 is TGTGCCAGCAGTGTAGCGGGAGGGTACAATGAGCAGTTCTTC. Protein product: CASSVAGGYNEQFF.

This clonotype was recorded once. The chain has TRBV10-2 and TRBJ2-3; 10 bases map to TRBD1. Germline CDR1 reads WSHSY; CDR2 reads SAAADI. CDR3 size: 15 residues. Germline trimming cut 6 bases from V and 0 bases from J; bases unmatched to any gene: 3. CDR3: CASRGQGISTDTQYF. The CDR3, as DNA: TGCGCCAGCAGGGGACAGGGGATTAGCACAGATACGCAGTATTTT.

In this sample, this clonotype turned up a few times. The rearrangement links TRBV6-1 to TRBJ1-6, with 8 nucleotides matching TRBD1. The V gene end was trimmed by 6 bases and the J gene end by 15 bases; junction bases not matched to a gene: 7. There are 12 residues in the CDR3. Germline CDR1 MNHNS, CDR2 SASEGT. CDR3 loop: CASRGQASHLHF. The CDR3 DNA reads TGTGCCAGCAGGGGACAGGCATCTCACCTCCACTTT.

This clonotype has just a few counts. The chain recombines TRBV6-5 with TRBJ2-1; D possibly corresponds to TRBD2 (5 bases). Germline CDR1 reads MNHEY; CDR2 reads SVGAGI. There are 15 residues in the CDR3. V lost 6 bases and J 0 bases, leaving 12 bases between the germline ends. CDR3: CASSLAPPSYNEQFF. The CDR3 DNA reads TGTGCCAGCAGCTTAGCGCCGCCCTCCTACAATGAGCAGTTCTTC.

The chain employs TRBV6-1 and TRBJ2-3; D uncertain. V lost 7 bases to trimming and J lost 3 bases, with 11 bases between them. Germline CDR1 reads MNHNS; CDR2 reads SASEGT. There are 13 residues in the CDR3. CDR3 coding DNA: TGTGCCAGCATGTATAGGAATACAGATACGCAGTATTTT. Residues: CASMYRNTDTQYF.

The chain links TRBV27 to TRBJ2-4, with D possibly TRBD2 on 6 matching bases. The CDR3 covers 19 residues. V lost 6 bases and J lost 13, with 37 bases in between. Germline V gene sequence: CDR1 MNHEY, CDR2 SMNVEV (reference sequence). The CDR3 loop reads CASRAWGLSGLSATNTQYF. CDR3 DNA sequence: TGTGCCAGCAGAGCCTGGGGCCTATCGGGACTGTCTGCCACAAATACGCAGTACTTC.

This clonotype was found a few times. V is TRBV27 and J is TRBJ2-1; D is perhaps TRBD1 (6 bases). The DNA end is more similar to TRBJ2-7, so the J call may be wrong. In germline, CDR1 is MNHEY, CDR2 SMNVEV (reference sequence). The CDR3 loop spans 13 amino acids. CDR3 DNA: TGTGCCAGCAGTCGAGCAGGGGCCTACGAGCAGTACTTC. It is translated as CASSRAGAYEQYF.

The chain has TRBV3-1 and TRBJ2-3; 10 bases align to TRBD2. The V and J ends lost 6 bases and 3 bases, in that order; junction bases with no gene match: 3. The CDR3 loop spans 14 amino acids. Germline CDR1 is LGHDT and CDR2 is YNNKEL (reference sequence). The CDR3 nucleotides are TGTGCCAGCAGAGGACTAGCGGCTACAGATACGCAGTATTTT. Its translation: CASRGLAATDTQYF.